Listed below are T cell receptor beta chains from one sample, sequenced in a study of T cell clones after liver transplantation. Clones were read by immunoSEQ multiplex PCR, and TCRdb kept only the in-frame ones, dropping some. This table holds nearly 55,000 clones, roughly 80% found once. Source: CD4+ T cells from blood, taken before liver transplant. All receptors derive from a human donor who received a liver transplant. CDR3s leave out the opening cysteine and the closing phenylalanine or tryptophan. A clone size is listed for some rows: how often the clone was seen (once, few, many), or a class if it is expanded.

J gene: TRBJ2-7
clone size: NA
V gene: TRBV7-3
CDR3 protein: ASSSRGGYEQY

J gene: TRBJ2-3
clone size: NA
V gene: TRBV5-1
CDR3 protein: ASSFAGLATDTQY

J gene: TRBJ2-2
clone size: NA
V gene: TRBV7-2
CDR3 protein: ASSARQGNGELF

J gene: TRBJ2-5
clone size: NA
V gene: TRBV5-1
CDR3 protein: ASSLVMGGETQY

J gene: TRBJ1-4
clone size: NA
V gene: TRBV5-1
CDR3 protein: ASSFAGLANEKLF

J gene: TRBJ2-3
clone size: NA
V gene: TRBV5-6
CDR3 protein: ASSLGPRGGTDTQY

J gene: TRBJ1-1
clone size: NA
V gene: TRBV29-1
CDR3 protein: SVHPQGNTEAF

J gene: TRBJ1-5
clone size: NA
V gene: TRBV27
CDR3 protein: ASRPNRARGNQPQH

J gene: TRBJ1-2
clone size: NA
V gene: TRBV5-1
CDR3 protein: ASSLPETYGYT

J gene: TRBJ2-5
clone size: few
V gene: TRBV19
CDR3 protein: ASSIVNSGQIQETQY

J gene: TRBJ2-4
clone size: NA
V gene: TRBV10-3
CDR3 protein: AIRGHDDKNIQY

J gene: TRBJ1-1
clone size: NA
V gene: TRBV2
CDR3 protein: ASRGRTGAPTEAF

J gene: TRBJ1-2
clone size: NA
V gene: TRBV18
CDR3 protein: ASSPPLSRGNYGYT

J gene: TRBJ2-5
clone size: NA
V gene: TRBV6-5
CDR3 protein: ASSTRRQGSETQY

J gene: TRBJ2-6
clone size: NA
V gene: TRBV19
CDR3 protein: ASSKRSPGSGANVLT

J gene: TRBJ2-5
clone size: NA
V gene: TRBV5-4
CDR3 protein: ASRPSGGALETQY

J gene: TRBJ2-7
clone size: NA
V gene: TRBV7-2
CDR3 protein: ASSLSYEQY

J gene: TRBJ2-3
clone size: few
V gene: TRBV5-1
CDR3 protein: ASSSPTDTQY

J gene: TRBJ1-4
clone size: NA
V gene: TRBV11-2
CDR3 protein: ASSLGRGNEKLF

J gene: TRBJ2-3
clone size: NA
V gene: TRBV7-2
CDR3 protein: ASTGLANADTQY

J gene: TRBJ2-5
clone size: NA
V gene: TRBV6-1
CDR3 protein: ASSDRDRGQETQY

J gene: TRBJ2-2
clone size: NA
V gene: TRBV14
CDR3 protein: ASSQHNSVPTGELF

J gene: TRBJ2-7
clone size: NA
V gene: TRBV6-5
CDR3 protein: ASSYTSGKNYEQY

J gene: TRBJ1-1
clone size: NA
V gene: TRBV9
CDR3 protein: ASSARLYTEAF

J gene: TRBJ1-2
clone size: NA
V gene: TRBV30
CDR3 protein: AGRSGGNYGYT

J gene: TRBJ2-3
clone size: NA
V gene: TRBV5-4
CDR3 protein: ASSLARDTQY

J gene: TRBJ2-5
clone size: NA
V gene: TRBV29-1
CDR3 protein: SVEGTQGYQETQY

J gene: TRBJ2-1
clone size: NA
V gene: TRBV28
CDR3 protein: ASSSASGVYEQF

J gene: TRBJ2-2
clone size: NA
V gene: TRBV7-2
CDR3 protein: ASSLVPGGGDTGELF

J gene: TRBJ1-2
clone size: NA
V gene: TRBV7-9
CDR3 protein: ASSLGGTSSNYGYT

J gene: TRBJ2-3
clone size: NA
V gene: TRBV6-1
CDR3 protein: ASSGQTGADTQY

J gene: TRBJ1-2
clone size: NA
V gene: TRBV28
CDR3 protein: ASSRGGGEGYT

J gene: TRBJ1-5
clone size: NA
V gene: TRBV10-3
CDR3 protein: AISETTGQNQPQH

J gene: TRBJ2-3
clone size: once
V gene: TRBV7-3
CDR3 protein: ASSLGLAGGGDTQY

J gene: TRBJ1-1
clone size: once
V gene: TRBV11-3
CDR3 protein: ASSSNGGRNTEAF

J gene: TRBJ2-3
clone size: NA
V gene: TRBV28
CDR3 protein: ASRPVGGWDTQY

J gene: TRBJ2-2
clone size: once
V gene: TRBV19
CDR3 protein: ASSLGTRGTGELF

J gene: TRBJ2-3
clone size: few
V gene: TRBV5-1
CDR3 protein: ASSSFLVAQGDTQY

J gene: TRBJ1-2
clone size: NA
V gene: TRBV6-1
CDR3 protein: ASSVPRDDYGYT

J gene: TRBJ1-1
clone size: NA
V gene: TRBV6-5
CDR3 protein: ASSYSWGRNTEAF

J gene: TRBJ2-1
clone size: NA
V gene: TRBV6-5
CDR3 protein: ATRTGLYSEQF

J gene: TRBJ1-2
clone size: few
V gene: TRBV7-9
CDR3 protein: ASSQGTLTGGYT

J gene: TRBJ2-2
clone size: NA
V gene: TRBV9
CDR3 protein: ASSPPSGELF

J gene: TRBJ2-1
clone size: NA
V gene: TRBV11-1
CDR3 protein: ASSFRVYNEQF

J gene: TRBJ2-5
clone size: once
V gene: TRBV2
CDR3 protein: ASSHTPRGTQY

J gene: TRBJ1-1
clone size: NA
V gene: TRBV27
CDR3 protein: ASSPIPRGERGMNTEAF

J gene: TRBJ2-5
clone size: NA
V gene: TRBV7-2
CDR3 protein: ASSLRAPVDTQSAQY

J gene: TRBJ1-6
clone size: NA
V gene: TRBV5-5
CDR3 protein: ASSFRDTYNSPLH

J gene: TRBJ2-3
clone size: NA
V gene: TRBV29-1
CDR3 protein: SARDSLDTQY

J gene: TRBJ2-3
clone size: NA
V gene: TRBV27
CDR3 protein: ASSLSAGARDTQY